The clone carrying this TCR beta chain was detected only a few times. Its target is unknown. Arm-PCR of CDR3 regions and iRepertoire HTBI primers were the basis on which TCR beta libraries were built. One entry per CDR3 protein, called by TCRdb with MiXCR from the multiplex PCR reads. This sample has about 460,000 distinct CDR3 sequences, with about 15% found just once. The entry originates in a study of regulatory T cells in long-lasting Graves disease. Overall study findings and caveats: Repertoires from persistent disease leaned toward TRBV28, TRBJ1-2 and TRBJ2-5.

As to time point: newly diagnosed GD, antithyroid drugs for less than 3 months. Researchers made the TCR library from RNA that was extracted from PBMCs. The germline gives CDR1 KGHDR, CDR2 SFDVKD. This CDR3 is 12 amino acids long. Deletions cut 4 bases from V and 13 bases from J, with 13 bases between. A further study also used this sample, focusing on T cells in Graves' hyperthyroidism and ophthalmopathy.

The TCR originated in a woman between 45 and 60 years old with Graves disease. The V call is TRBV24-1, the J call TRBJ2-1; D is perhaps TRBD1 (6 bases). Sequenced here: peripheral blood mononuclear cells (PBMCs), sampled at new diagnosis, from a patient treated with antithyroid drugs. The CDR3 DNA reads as TGTGCCACCAGTGAGTACACAGGGCACCAGTTCTTC. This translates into CATSEYTGHQFF.